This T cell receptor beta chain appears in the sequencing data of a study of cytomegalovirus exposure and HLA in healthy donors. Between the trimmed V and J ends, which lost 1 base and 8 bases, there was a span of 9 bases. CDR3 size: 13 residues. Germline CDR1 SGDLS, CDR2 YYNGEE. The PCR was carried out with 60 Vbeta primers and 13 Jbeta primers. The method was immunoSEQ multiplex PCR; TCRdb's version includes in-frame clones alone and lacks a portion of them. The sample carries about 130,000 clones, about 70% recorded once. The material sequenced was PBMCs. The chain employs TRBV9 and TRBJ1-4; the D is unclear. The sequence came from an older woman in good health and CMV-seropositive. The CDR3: CASSVRDREKLFF. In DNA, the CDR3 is TGTGCCAGCAGCGTAAGAGATAGAGAAAAACTGTTTTTT.